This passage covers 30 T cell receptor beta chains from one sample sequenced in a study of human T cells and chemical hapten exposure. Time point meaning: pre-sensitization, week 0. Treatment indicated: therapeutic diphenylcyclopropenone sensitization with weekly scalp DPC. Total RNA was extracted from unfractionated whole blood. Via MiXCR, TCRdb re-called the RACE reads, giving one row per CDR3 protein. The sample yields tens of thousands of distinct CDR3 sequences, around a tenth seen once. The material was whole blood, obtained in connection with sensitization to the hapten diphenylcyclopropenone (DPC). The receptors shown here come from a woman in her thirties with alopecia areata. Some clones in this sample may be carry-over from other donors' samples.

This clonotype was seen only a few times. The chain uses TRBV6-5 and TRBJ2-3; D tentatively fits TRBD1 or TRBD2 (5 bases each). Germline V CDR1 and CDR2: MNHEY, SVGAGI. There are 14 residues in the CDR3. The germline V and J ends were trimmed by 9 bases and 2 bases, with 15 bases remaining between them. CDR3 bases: TGTGCCAGTCTTCGGGACCGTTCCACAGATACGCAGTATTTT. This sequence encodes CASLRDRSTDTQYF.

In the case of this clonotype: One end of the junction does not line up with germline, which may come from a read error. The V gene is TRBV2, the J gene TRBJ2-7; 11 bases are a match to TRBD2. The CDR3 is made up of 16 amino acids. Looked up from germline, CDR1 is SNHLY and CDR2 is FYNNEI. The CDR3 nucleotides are TGTGCAAGCAGTGAAGGACATCCGGGACTAGCGGAACTAGGGTACTTC. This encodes CASSEGHPGLAELGYF.

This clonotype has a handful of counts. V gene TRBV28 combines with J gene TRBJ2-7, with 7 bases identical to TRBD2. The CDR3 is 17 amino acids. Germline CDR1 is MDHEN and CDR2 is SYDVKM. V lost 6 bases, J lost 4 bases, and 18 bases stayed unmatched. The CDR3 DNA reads TGTGCCAGCAGGACGGGTGGTGGCGGGGGTGGTTCGTACGAGCAGTACTTC. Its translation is CASRTGGGGGGSYEQYF.

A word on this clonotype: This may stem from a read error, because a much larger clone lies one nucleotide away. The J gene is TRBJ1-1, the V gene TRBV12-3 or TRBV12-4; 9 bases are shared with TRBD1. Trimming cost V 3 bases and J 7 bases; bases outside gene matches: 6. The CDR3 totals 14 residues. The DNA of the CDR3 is TGTGCCAGCAGTTTGGACAGGGGAGGTGGTGAAGCTTTCTTT. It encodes CASSLDRGGGEAFF.

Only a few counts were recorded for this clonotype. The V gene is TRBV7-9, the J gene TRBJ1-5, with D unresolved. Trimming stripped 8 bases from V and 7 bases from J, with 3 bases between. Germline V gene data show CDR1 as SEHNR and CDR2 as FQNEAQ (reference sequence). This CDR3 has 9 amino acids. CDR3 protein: CASGQPQHF. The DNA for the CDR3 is TGTGCCAGCGGGCAGCCCCAGCATTTT.

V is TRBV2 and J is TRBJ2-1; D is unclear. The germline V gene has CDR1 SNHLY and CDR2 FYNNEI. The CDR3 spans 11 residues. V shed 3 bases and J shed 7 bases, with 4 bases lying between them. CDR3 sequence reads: CASSDWNEQFF. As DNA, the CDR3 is TGTGCCAGCAGTGACTGGAATGAGCAGTTCTTC. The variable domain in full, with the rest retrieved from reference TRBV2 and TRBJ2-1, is EPEVTQTPSHQVTQMGQEVILRCVPISNHLYFYWYRQILGQKVEFLVSFYNNEISEKSEIFDDQFSVERPDGSNFTLKIRSTKLEDSAMYFCASSDWNEQFFGPGTRLTVL.

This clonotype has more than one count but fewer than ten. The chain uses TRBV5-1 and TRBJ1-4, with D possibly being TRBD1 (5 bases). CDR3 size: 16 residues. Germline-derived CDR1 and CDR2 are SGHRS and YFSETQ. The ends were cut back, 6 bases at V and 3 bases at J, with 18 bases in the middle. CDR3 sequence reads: CASTPGRVASNEKLFF. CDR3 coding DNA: TGCGCCAGCACCCCGGGCAGGGTCGCGTCTAATGAAAAACTGTTTTTT.

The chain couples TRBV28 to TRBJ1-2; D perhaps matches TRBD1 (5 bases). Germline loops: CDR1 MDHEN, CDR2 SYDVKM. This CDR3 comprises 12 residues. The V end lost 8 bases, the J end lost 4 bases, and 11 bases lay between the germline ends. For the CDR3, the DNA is TGTGCCAGCGACTTGACAGCCTATGGCTACACCTTC. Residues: CASDLTAYGYTF.

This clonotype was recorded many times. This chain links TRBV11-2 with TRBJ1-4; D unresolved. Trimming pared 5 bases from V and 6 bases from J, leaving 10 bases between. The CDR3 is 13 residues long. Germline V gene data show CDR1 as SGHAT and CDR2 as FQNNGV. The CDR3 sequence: CASSRAEDEKLFF. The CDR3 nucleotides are TGTGCCAGCAGCCGCGCGGAAGATGAAAAACTGTTTTTT.

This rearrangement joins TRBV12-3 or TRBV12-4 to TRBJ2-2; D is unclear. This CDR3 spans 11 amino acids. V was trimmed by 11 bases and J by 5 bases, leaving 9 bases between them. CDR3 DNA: TGTGCCGGCCAGGAAACCGGGGAGCTGTTTTTT. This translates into CAGQETGELFF.

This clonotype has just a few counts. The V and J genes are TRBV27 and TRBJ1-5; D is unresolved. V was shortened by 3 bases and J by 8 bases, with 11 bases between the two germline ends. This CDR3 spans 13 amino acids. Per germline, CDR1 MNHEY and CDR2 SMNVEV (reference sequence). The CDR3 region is CASSFEGSEPQHF. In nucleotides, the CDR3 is TGTGCCAGCAGTTTTGAGGGTTCGGAGCCCCAGCATTTT.

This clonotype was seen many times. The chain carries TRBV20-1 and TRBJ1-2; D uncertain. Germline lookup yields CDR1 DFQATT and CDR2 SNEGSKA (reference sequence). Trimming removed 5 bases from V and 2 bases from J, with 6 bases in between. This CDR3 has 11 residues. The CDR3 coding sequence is TGCAGTGCTCCGAAGAACTATGGCTACACCTTC. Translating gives CSAPKNYGYTF.

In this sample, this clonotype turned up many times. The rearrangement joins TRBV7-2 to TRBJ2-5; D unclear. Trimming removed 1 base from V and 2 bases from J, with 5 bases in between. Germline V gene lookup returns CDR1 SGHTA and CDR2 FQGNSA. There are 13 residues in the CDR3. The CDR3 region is CASSLEPQETQYF. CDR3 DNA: TGTGCCAGCAGCTTAGAACCACAAGAGACCCAGTACTTC.

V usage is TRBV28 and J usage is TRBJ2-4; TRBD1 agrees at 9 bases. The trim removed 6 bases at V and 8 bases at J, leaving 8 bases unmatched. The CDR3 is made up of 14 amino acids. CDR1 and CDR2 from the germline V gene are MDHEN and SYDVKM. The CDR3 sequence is CASSSDRGGDIQYF. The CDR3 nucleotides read TGTGCCAGCAGCTCTGACAGGGGGGGGGACATTCAGTACTTC. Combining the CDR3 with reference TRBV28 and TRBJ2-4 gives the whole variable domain DVKVTQSSRYLVKRTGEKVFLECVQDMDHENMFWYRQDPGLGLRLIYFSYDVKMKEKGDIPEGYSVSREKKERFSLILESASTNQTSMYLCASSSDRGGDIQYFGAGTRLSVL.

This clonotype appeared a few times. CDR3 DNA sequence: TGTGCCAGCAGCCAAGAAGGGGATCAGCCCCAGCATTTT. This gives the protein CASSQEGDQPQHF. The chain employs TRBV3-1 and TRBJ1-5, with a tentative D call TRBD1 (5 bases). Between the trimmed V and J ends, which lost 0 bases and 5 bases, there was a span of 5 bases. The CDR3 sequence is 13 residues long. Germline V gene sequence: CDR1 LGHDT, CDR2 YNNKEL (reference sequence).

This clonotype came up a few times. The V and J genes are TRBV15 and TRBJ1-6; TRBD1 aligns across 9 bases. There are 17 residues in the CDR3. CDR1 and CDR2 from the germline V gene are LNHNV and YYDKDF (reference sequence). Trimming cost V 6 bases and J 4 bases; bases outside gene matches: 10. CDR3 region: CATSPGTGISYNSPLHF. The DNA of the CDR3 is TGTGCCACCAGTCCCGGGACAGGGATTTCATATAATTCACCCCTCCACTTT.

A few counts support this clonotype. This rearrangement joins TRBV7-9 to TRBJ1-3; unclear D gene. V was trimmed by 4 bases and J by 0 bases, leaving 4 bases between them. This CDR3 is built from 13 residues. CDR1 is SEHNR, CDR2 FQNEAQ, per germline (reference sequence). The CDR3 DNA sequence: TGTGCCAGCAGCTCATACTCTGGAAACACCATATATTTT. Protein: CASSSYSGNTIYF. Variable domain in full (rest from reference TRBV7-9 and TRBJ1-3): DTGVSQNPRHKITKRGQNVTFRCDPISEHNRLYWYRQTLGQGPEFLTYFQNEAQLEKSRLLSDRFSAERPKGSFSTLEIQRTEQGDSAMYLCASSSYSGNTIYFGEGSWLTVV.

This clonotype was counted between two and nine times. DNA for the CDR3: TGTGCCAGCAGTCCCGGGTCAGGGACGAACGGGGAGCTGTTTTTT. Protein product: CASSPGSGTNGELFF. The J gene is TRBJ2-2, the V gene TRBV5-6; D may match TRBD1 or TRBD2 (5 bases each). Between the trimmed V and J ends, which lost 5 bases and 7 bases, there was a span of 18 bases. The CDR3 length is 15 residues. CDR1 and CDR2 (germline): SGHDT, YYEEEE. The complete variable domain, with remaining parts taken from reference TRBV5-6 and TRBJ2-2, reads DAGVTQSPTHLIKTRGQQVTLRCSPKSGHDTVSWYQQALGQGPQFIFQYYEEEERQRGNFPDRFSGHQFPNYSSELNVNALLLGDSALYLCASSPGSGTNGELFFGEGSRLTVL.

CDR3 DNA: TGTGCCAGCTGGACTGTAAGTCTAGGGAATGAGCAGTTCTTC. This codes for CASWTVSLGNEQFF. The genes are TRBV6-1 and TRBJ2-1, with a possible D match to TRBD2 (5 bases). This CDR3 contains 14 residues. V lost 8 bases and J 7 bases, leaving 18 bases between the germline ends. Germline V lookup: CDR1 MNHNS, CDR2 SASEGT.

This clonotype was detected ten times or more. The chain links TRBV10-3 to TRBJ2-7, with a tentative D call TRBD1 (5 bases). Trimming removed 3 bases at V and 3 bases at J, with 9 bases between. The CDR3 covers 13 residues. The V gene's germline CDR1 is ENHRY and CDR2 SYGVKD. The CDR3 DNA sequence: TGTGCCATCAGTGATAGACAGAGCTACGAGCAGTACTTC. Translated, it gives CAISDRQSYEQYF.

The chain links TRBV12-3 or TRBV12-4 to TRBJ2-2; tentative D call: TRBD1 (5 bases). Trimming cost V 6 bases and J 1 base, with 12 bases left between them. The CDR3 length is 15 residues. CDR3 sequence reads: CASSLRGLNTGELFF. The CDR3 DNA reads TGTGCCAGCAGCTTAAGGGGATTGAACACCGGGGAGCTGTTTTTT.

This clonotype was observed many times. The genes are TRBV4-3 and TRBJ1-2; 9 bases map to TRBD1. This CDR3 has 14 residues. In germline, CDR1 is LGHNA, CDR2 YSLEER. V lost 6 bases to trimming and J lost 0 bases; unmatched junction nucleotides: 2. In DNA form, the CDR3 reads TGCGCCAGCAGTCGGGACAGGGCTAACTATGGCTACACCTTC. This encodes CASSRDRANYGYTF.

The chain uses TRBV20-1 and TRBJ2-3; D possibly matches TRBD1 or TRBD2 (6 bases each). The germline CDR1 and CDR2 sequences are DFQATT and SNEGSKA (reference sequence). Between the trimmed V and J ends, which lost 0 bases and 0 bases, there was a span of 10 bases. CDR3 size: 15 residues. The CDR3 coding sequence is TGCAGTGCTAGAGAACAGGGAGGCAGCACAGATACGCAGTATTTT. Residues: CSAREQGGSTDTQYF.

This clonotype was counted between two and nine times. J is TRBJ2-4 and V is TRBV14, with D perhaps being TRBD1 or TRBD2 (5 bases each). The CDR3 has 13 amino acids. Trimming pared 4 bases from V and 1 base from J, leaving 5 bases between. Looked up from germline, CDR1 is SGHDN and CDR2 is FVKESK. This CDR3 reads CASSRGAKNIQYF. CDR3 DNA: TGTGCCAGCAGCCGGGGGGCCAAAAACATTCAGTACTTC.

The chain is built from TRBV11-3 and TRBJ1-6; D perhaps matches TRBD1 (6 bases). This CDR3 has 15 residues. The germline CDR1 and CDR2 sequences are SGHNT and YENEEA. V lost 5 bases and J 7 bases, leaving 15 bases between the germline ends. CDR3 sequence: CASSPGARANSPLHF. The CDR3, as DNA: TGTGCCAGCAGCCCGGGGGCGAGAGCAAATTCACCCCTCCACTTT.

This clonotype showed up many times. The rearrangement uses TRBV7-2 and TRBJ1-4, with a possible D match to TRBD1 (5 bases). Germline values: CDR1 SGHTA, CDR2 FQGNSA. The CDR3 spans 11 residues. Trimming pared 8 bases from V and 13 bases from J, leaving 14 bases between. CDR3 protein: CASASGGVLFF. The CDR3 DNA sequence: TGTGCCAGCGCATCTGGGGGAGTACTGTTTTTT.

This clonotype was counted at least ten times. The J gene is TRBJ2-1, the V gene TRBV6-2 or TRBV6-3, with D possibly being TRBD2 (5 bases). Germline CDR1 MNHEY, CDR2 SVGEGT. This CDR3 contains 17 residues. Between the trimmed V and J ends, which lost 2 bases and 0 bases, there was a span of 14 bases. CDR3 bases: TGTGCCAGCAGTTACCAGGACTCTTCTAACTCCTACAATGAGCAGTTCTTC. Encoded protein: CASSYQDSSNSYNEQFF.

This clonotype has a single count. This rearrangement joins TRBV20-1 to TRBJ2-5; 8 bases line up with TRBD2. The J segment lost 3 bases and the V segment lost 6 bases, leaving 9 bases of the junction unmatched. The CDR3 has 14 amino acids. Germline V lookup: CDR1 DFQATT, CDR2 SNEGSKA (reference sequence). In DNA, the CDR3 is TGCAGTGCGAGACGGGGGGGGGGGGAAGAGACCCAGTACTTC. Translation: CSARRGGGEETQYF.

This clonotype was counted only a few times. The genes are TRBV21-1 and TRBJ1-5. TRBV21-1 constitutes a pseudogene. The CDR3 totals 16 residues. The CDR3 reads CASRRAGKYSNQPQHF. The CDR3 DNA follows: TGTGCCAGCAGAAGAGCGGGGAAGTATAGCAATCAGCCCCAGCATTTT.

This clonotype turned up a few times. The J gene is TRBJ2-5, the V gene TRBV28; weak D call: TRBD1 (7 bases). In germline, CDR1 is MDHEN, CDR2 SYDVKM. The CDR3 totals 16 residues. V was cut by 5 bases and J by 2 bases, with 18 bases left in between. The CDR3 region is CASSTRGRGEQETQYF. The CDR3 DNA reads TGTGCCAGCAGTACCCGGGGCAGGGGGGAGCAAGAGACCCAGTACTTC.